The 2 T cell receptor beta chains in this list originate from one sample, sequenced in a study of immune heterogeneity within non-small cell lung tumors. With 32 V and 13 J primers, multiplex PCR amplified the TCR beta CDR3. TCRdb processed the multiplex PCR reads anew with MiXCR; each CDR3 protein has one entry. The sample lists fewer than 2,500 distinct CDR3 sequences; about 34% were seen once. Template input, which was bulk tumor genomic DNA, totaled roughly 590 ng per sample. Far-apart biopsies, several per primary tumor, were taken during surgery. Patients had untreated, newly diagnosed non-small cell lung cancer and underwent curative surgery. Sequenced input: lung tumor tissue. Every receptor here comes from a man aged 65 to 85 with non-small cell lung cancer.

Within the sample, this clonotype is medium-sized. CDR3 amino acids: CASSFTVDYGYTF. In DNA, the CDR3 is TGTGCCAGCAGCTTTACCGTAGACTATGGCTACACCTTC. V usage is TRBV5-6 and J usage is TRBJ1-2; D gene unclear. V dropped 2 bases and J dropped 3 bases, with 8 bases sitting between them. The CDR3 spans 13 residues. Germline lookup yields CDR1 SGHDT and CDR2 YYEEEE. Using reference TRBV5-6 and TRBJ1-2 for the parts outside the CDR3, the full variable domain is DAGVTQSPTHLIKTRGQQVTLRCSPKSGHDTVSWYQQALGQGPQFIFQYYEEEERQRGNFPDRFSGHQFPNYSSELNVNALLLGDSALYLCASSFTVDYGYTFGSGTRLTVV.

The chain has TRBV15 and TRBJ2-5, with 7 nucleotides matching TRBD2. V gave up 3 bases and J gave up 4 bases; unmatched junction bases: 2. The CDR3 is made up of 13 amino acids. Germline V gene sequence: CDR1 LNHNV, CDR2 YYDKDF (reference sequence). The CDR3 nucleotides read TGTGCCACCAGCAGGATAGCGGGAGAGACCCAGTACTTC. Its protein is CATSRIAGETQYF.